Shown below are 5 T cell receptor beta chains from a single sample sequenced in a study of T-cell reconstitution after alpha-beta-depleted transplantation in children. It was with unique molecular identifiers that the TCRbeta library was prepared. MiXCR was run by TCRdb on the PCR reads, yielding one entry per CDR3 protein. The table has hundreds of thousands of distinct CDR3 sequences, about 12% seen once. Sample: PBMCs, taken before TCRalphabeta/CD19-depleted stem cell transplant. These receptor sequences come from a girl aged 2 to 10 with congenital amegakaryocytic thrombocytopenia, due to receive a stem cell transplant.

The chain carries TRBV12-3 or TRBV12-4 and TRBJ2-1; D unclear. This CDR3 is 12 amino acids long. The ends were cut back, 3 bases at V and 4 bases at J, with 4 bases in the middle. The CDR3 loop reads CASSFYYNEQFF. For the CDR3, the DNA is TGTGCCAGCAGTTTTTATTACAATGAGCAGTTCTTC.

V usage is TRBV20-1 and J usage is TRBJ1-2, with a tentative D call TRBD1 (5 bases). This CDR3 is built from 12 residues. Per germline, CDR1 DFQATT and CDR2 SNEGSKA (reference sequence). CDR3 DNA: TGCAGCGCCGGGACGCAGGCCGTAGGCTACACCTTC. It is translated as CSAGTQAVGYTF.

The CDR3 DNA is TGCAGTGCAAGGTCACACTATAGCAATCAGCCCCAGCATTTT. This translates into CSARSHYSNQPQHF. The chain couples TRBV20-1 to TRBJ1-5; D uncertain. Germline CDR1 DFQATT, CDR2 SNEGSKA (reference sequence). The CDR3 is 14 residues long. Trimming removed 6 bases at V and 0 bases at J, with 12 bases between.

CDR3: CSVDYQGYGYTF. CDR3 in DNA: TGCAGCGTTGACTATCAGGGGTACGGCTACACCTTC. The rearrangement links TRBV29-1 to TRBJ1-2; TRBD1 is a possible D gene (6 bases). This CDR3 is built from 12 residues. The germline V and J ends were trimmed by 3 bases and 8 bases, with 13 bases remaining between them. CDR1 and CDR2 (germline): SQVTM, ANQGSEA.

This clonotype was found a few times. This chain links TRBV5-1 with TRBJ2-2, with D perhaps TRBD2 (6 bases). V shed 3 bases and J shed 4 bases, with 19 bases lying between them. Germline lookup yields CDR1 SGHRS and CDR2 YFSETQ. The CDR3 sequence is 17 residues long. The CDR3, as DNA: TGCGCCAGCAGCTCTGGATGGGAGACTAGTCGCACCGGGGAGCTGTTTTTT. Residues: CASSSGWETSRTGELFF. Drawing the rest from reference TRBV5-1 and TRBJ2-2, the complete variable domain is KAGVTQTPRYLIKTRGQQVTLSCSPISGHRSVSWYQQTPGQGLQFLFEYFSETQRNKGNFPGRFSGRQFSNSRSEMNVSTLELGDSALYLCASSSGWETSRTGELFFGEGSRLTVL.